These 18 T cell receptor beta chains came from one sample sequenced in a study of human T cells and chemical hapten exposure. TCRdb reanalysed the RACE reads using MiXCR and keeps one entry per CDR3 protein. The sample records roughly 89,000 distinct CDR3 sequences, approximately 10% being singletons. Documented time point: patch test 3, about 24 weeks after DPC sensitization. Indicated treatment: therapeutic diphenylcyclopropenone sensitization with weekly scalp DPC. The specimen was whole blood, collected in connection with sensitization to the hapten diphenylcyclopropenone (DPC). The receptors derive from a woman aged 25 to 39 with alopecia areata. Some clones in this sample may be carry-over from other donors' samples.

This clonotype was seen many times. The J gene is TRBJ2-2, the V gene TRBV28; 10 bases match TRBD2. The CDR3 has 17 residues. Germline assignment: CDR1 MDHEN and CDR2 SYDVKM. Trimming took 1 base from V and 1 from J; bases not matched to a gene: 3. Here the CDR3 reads CASSLSSSGRNTGELFF. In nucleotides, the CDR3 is TGTGCCAGCAGTTTATCGTCTAGCGGGAGGAACACCGGGGAGCTGTTTTTT.

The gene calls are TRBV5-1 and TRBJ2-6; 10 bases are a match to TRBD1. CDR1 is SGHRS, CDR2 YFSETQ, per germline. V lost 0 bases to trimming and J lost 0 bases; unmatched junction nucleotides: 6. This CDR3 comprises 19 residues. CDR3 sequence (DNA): TGCGCCAGCAGCTTGGCGGCGACAGGGGGCGCCTCTGGGGCCAACGTCCTGACTTTC. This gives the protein CASSLAATGGASGANVLTF.

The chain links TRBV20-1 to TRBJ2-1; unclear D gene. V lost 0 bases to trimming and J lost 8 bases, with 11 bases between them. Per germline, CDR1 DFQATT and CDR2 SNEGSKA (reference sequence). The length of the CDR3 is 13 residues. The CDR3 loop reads CSARDRVEYEQFF. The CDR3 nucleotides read TGCAGTGCTAGAGATCGGGTAGAATATGAGCAGTTCTTC.

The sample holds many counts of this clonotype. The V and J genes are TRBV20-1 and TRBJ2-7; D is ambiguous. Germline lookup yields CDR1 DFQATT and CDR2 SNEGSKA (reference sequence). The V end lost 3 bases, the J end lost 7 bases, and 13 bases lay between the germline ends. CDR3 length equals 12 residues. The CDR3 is CSASYQDLEQYF. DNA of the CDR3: TGCAGTGCTAGTTACCAAGACCTGGAGCAGTACTTC.

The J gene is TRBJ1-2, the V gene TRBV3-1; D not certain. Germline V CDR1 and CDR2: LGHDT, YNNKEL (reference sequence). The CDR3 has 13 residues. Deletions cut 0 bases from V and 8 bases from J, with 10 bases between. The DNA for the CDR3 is TGTGCCAGCAGCCAAGATGGAAGGTACGGCTACACCTTC. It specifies CASSQDGRYGYTF.

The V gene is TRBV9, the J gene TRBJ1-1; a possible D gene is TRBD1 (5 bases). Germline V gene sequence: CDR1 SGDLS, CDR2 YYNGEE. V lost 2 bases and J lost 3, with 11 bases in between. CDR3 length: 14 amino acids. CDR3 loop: CASSVGGYDTEAFF. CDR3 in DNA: TGTGCCAGCAGCGTGGGGGGTTATGACACTGAAGCTTTCTTT.

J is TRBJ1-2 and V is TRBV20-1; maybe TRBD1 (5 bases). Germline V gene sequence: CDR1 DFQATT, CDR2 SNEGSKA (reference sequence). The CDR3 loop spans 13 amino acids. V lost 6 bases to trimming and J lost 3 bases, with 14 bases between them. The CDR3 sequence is CSASPGPHYGYTF. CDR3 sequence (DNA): TGCAGTGCATCCCCGGGGCCCCACTATGGCTACACCTTC.

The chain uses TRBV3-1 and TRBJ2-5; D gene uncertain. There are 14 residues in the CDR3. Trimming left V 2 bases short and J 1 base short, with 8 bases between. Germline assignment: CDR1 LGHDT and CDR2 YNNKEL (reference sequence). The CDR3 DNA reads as TGTGCCAGCAGCCAACCAGCAGTCCAAGAGACCCAGTACTTC. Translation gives CASSQPAVQETQYF.

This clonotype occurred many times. The DNA for the CDR3 is TGTGCCAGCAGCGGACATAACCAAGAGACCCAGTACTTC. This gives the protein CASSGHNQETQYF. This chain links TRBV7-3 with TRBJ2-5; D possibly corresponds to TRBD1 (5 bases). Germline CDR1 reads SGHTA; CDR2 reads FQGTGA. This CDR3 contains 13 residues. V lost 5 bases, J lost 0 bases, and 7 bases lay in between.

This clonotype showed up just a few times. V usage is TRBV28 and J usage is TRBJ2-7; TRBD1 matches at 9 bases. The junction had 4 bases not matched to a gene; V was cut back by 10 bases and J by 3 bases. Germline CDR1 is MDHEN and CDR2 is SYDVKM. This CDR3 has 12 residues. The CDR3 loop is CAISTGGYEQYF. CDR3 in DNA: TGTGCCATCTCGACAGGGGGCTACGAGCAGTACTTC.

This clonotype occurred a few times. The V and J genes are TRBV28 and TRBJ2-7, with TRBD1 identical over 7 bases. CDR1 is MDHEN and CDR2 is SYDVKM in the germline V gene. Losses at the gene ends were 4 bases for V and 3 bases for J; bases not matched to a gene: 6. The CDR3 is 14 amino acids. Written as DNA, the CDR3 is TGTGCCAGCAGTTCGACAGGGTCTTACTACGAGCAGTACGTC. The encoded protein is CASSSTGSYYEQYV.

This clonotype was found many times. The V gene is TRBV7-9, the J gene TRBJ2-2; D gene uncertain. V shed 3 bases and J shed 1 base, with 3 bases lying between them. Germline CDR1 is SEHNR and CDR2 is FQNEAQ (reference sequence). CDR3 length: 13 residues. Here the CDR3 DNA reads TGTGCCAGCAGCTTCGAGAACACCGGGGAGCTGTTTTTT. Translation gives CASSFENTGELFF.

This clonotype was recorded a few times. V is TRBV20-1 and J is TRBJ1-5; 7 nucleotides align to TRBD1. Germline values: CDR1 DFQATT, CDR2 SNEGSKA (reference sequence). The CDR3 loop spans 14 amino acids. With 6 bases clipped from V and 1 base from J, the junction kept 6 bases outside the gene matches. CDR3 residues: CSAIRGQSNQPQHF. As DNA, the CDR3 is TGCAGTGCCATTCGGGGACAGAGCAATCAGCCCCAGCATTTT.

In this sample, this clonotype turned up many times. Written as DNA, the CDR3 is TGTGCCAGCAGCCAAGTGGAGCAATCCACCGGGGAGCTGTTTTTT. Translating gives CASSQVEQSTGELFF. The chain recombines TRBV4-2 with TRBJ2-2, with D uncertain. The CDR3 is made up of 15 amino acids. Germline V gene lookup returns CDR1 LGHNA and CDR2 YNFKEQ. The ends were cut back, 1 base at V and 4 bases at J, with 10 bases in the middle.

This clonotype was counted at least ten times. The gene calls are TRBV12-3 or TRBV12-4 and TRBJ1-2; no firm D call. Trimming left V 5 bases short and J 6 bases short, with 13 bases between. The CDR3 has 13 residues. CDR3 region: CASSTGFFHGYTF. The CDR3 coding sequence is TGTGCCAGCAGTACCGGGTTTTTCCATGGCTACACCTTC.

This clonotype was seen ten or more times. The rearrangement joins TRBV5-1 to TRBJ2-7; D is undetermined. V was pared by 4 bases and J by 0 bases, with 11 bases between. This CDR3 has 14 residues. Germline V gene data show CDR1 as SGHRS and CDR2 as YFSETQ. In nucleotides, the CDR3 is TGCGCCAGCAGCCCATCAACCCCCTCCTACGAGCAGTACTTC. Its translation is CASSPSTPSYEQYF.

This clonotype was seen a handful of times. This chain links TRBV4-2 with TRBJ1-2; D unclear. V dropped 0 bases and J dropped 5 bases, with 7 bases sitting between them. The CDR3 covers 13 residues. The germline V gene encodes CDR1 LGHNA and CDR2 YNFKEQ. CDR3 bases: TGTGCCAGCAGCCAAGAGGCTATTTATGGCTACACCTTC. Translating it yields CASSQEAIYGYTF.

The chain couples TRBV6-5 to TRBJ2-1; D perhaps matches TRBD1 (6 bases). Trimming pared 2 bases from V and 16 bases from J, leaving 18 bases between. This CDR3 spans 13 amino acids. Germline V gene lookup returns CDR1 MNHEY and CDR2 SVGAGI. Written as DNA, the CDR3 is TGTGCCAGCAGTTACCCTCCCGGGACAAGGCTTTTCTTC. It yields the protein CASSYPPGTRLFF.